What follows are 26 T cell receptor beta chains derived from one specimen sequenced in a study of T-cell memory formation after mild COVID-19. TCRdb used MiXCR to reprocess the 5' RACE reads, holding one entry per CDR3 protein. The sample records hundreds of thousands of distinct CDR3 sequences, about a sixth being singletons. Sequences were obtained from PBMCs or a T cell subset sorted from them (not recorded which). All receptors come from an adult woman who had mild COVID-19 (a few samples of this study predate the infection). Cell type and time point are not known.

This clonotype was counted ten times or more. The chain has TRBV4-1 and TRBJ2-7; no reliable D call. The CDR3 is 14 amino acids. Germline assignment: CDR1 MGHRA and CDR2 YSYEKL. Trimming stripped 4 bases from V and 3 bases from J, with 13 bases between. The CDR3 DNA is TGCGCCAGCAGCCTCCTCGAGAGGAGCTACGAGCAGTACTTC. This codes for CASSLLERSYEQYF.

The CDR3 bases are TGCGCCAGCAGCCCATGGGGGGGGGCTGGAAACATTCAGTACTTC. This translates into CASSPWGGAGNIQYF. The rearrangement links TRBV4-3 to TRBJ2-4; a possible D gene is TRBD2 (7 bases). Germline V gene data show CDR1 as LGHNA and CDR2 as YSLEER. With 4 bases removed from V and 6 bases from J, the gap between germline ends came to 16 bases. The CDR3 is 15 residues long.

This clonotype was observed a few times. The chain employs TRBV4-3 and TRBJ2-1; 14 bases map to TRBD2. Germline V gene data show CDR1 as LGHNA and CDR2 as YSLEER. Losses at the gene ends were 2 bases for V and 2 bases for J; bases not matched to a gene: 5. The CDR3 is 18 amino acids. The CDR3 spells CASSQLPTSGRAYNEQFF. CDR3 DNA: TGCGCCAGCAGCCAACTGCCGACTAGCGGGAGGGCCTACAATGAGCAGTTCTTC.

The V call is TRBV6-2 or TRBV6-3, the J call TRBJ2-1, with D tentatively TRBD1 or TRBD2 (7 bases each). Per germline, CDR1 MNHEY and CDR2 SVGEGT. The CDR3 consists of 15 residues. V gave up 8 bases and J gave up 4 bases, with 18 bases separating them. CDR3 sequence (DNA): TGTGCCAGCTCAGGGGGAGGGGCAGTATACAATGAGCAGTTCTTC. It codes for CASSGGGAVYNEQFF.

The V gene is TRBV5-5, the J gene TRBJ1-3; TRBD1 matches at 7 bases. J lost 6 bases, V lost 4 bases, and 10 bases had no gene match. CDR3 length: 15 amino acids. CDR1 SGHKS and CDR2 YYEKEE come from the germline V gene (reference sequence). DNA of the CDR3: TGTGCCAGCAGCATAGACGGGACAGCAACAAACACCATATATTTT. This encodes CASSIDGTATNTIYF.

The chain couples TRBV12-3 or TRBV12-4 to TRBJ1-2, with a weak D call TRBD1 (5 bases). The CDR3 spans 13 residues. The V end was cut by 6 bases, the J end by 3 bases, with 11 bases between. The DNA of the CDR3 is TGTGCCAGCAGGCCATGGGGGGACTATGGCTACACCTTC. As protein: CASRPWGDYGYTF.

In its sample, this clonotype was seen many times. This rearrangement joins TRBV14 to TRBJ2-5; a possible D gene is TRBD1 (5 bases). Per the germline V gene, CDR1 is SGHDN and CDR2 is FVKESK. With 5 bases removed from V and 5 bases from J, the gap between germline ends came to 12 bases. The CDR3 is 13 amino acids. CDR3: CASSSGARETQYF. The CDR3 region has the DNA TGTGCCAGCAGCAGTGGGGCTCGCGAGACCCAGTACTTC.

V gene TRBV24-1 combines with J gene TRBJ2-5; possibly TRBD1 for D (5 bases). Germline values: CDR1 KGHDR, CDR2 SFDVKD. V lost 4 bases to trimming and J lost 6 bases, with 17 bases between them. The CDR3 length is 15 residues. The chain's CDR3 is CATSDPTGQSKTQYF. In DNA form, the CDR3 reads TGTGCCACCAGTGACCCCACAGGCCAGAGTAAGACCCAGTACTTC.

The chain links TRBV20-1 to TRBJ2-1; TRBD2 matches at 11 bases. Looked up from germline, CDR1 is DFQATT and CDR2 is SNEGSKA (reference sequence). The CDR3 sequence is 17 residues long. V gave up 0 bases and J gave up 5 bases; unmatched junction bases: 9. Here the CDR3 reads CSAREGLAARADNEQFF. The CDR3 coding sequence is TGCAGTGCTAGAGAGGGACTAGCGGCGAGGGCCGACAATGAGCAGTTCTTC.

The chain recombines TRBV19 with TRBJ2-1; 12 nucleotides align to TRBD2. The V segment lost 6 bases and the J segment 6 bases; nucleotides outside the gene matches: 6. The CDR3 length is 15 residues. Germline loops: CDR1 LNHDA, CDR2 SQIVND (reference sequence). The CDR3 nucleotides are TGTGCCAGTAGCCCTAGCGGGGGGGCCCTCAATGAGCAGTTCTTC. It codes for CASSPSGGALNEQFF.

The chain employs TRBV19 and TRBJ2-1; D is ambiguous. The V and J ends lost 1 base and 8 bases respectively, with 3 bases between them. Germline CDR1 and CDR2: LNHDA and SQIVND (reference sequence). This CDR3 has 11 residues. The CDR3 DNA reads TGTGCCAGTAGTATAGTCTATGAGCAGTTCTTC. Protein sequence: CASSIVYEQFF.

The CDR3 DNA sequence: TGTGCCAGCAGTCCAGGGACCCTCCTAACCTACGAGCAGTACTTC. This translates into CASSPGTLLTYEQYF. The V and J genes are TRBV12-3 or TRBV12-4 and TRBJ2-7; the D call may be TRBD1 or TRBD2 (5 bases each). Trimming removed 5 bases from V and 2 bases from J, with 16 bases in between. The CDR3 runs 15 residues.

This clonotype was counted only a few times. The rearrangement uses TRBV7-2 and TRBJ2-2; possibly TRBD1 or TRBD2 for D (5 bases each). Germline V lookup: CDR1 SGHTA, CDR2 FQGNSA. The CDR3 runs 16 residues. The V gene lost 6 bases and the J gene lost 1 base, with 15 bases spanning the gap. CDR3 coding DNA: TGTGCCAGCAGTAAAATGGGGACGGAGAACACCGGGGAGCTGTTTTTT. Its protein is CASSKMGTENTGELFF.

In this sample, this clonotype turned up a few times. CDR3 in amino acids: CSARLPNTEAFF. CDR3 nucleotides: TGCAGTGCTAGGTTACCGAACACTGAAGCTTTCTTT. The rearrangement links TRBV20-1 to TRBJ1-1; D is unresolved. The V and J ends lost 3 bases and 1 base respectively, with 6 bases between them. Germline V gene sequence: CDR1 DFQATT, CDR2 SNEGSKA (reference sequence). This CDR3 region has 12 residues.

In this sample, this clonotype turned up a few times. The chain has TRBV6-2 or TRBV6-3 and TRBJ2-1, with 10 bases fitting TRBD2. V dropped 6 bases and J dropped 8; count of bases not matched to a gene: 4. The V gene's germline CDR1 is MNHEY and CDR2 SVGEGT. This CDR3 contains 13 residues. For the CDR3, the DNA is TGTGCCAGCAGACCTAGCGGGAGCGATGAGCAGTTCTTC. Its protein product is CASRPSGSDEQFF.

This clonotype was detected many times. The chain uses TRBV5-1 and TRBJ2-1; 8 positions agree with TRBD2. CDR1 and CDR2 (germline): SGHRS, YFSETQ. The CDR3 is made up of 16 amino acids. V was clipped by 5 bases and J by 2 bases; unmatched bases: 9. The DNA for the CDR3 is TGCGCCAGCAGTATGGCGCGGGAGGCTCCCTACAATGAGCAGTTCTTC. Its protein is CASSMAREAPYNEQFF.

The J gene is TRBJ1-5, the V gene TRBV2; D possibly corresponds to TRBD1 (5 bases). The CDR3 covers 15 residues. In germline, CDR1 is SNHLY, CDR2 FYNNEI. The V end lost 7 bases, the J end lost 2 bases, and 15 bases lay between the germline ends. The CDR3 DNA reads as TGTGCCAGCACCGTAGACAGAAATGGCAATCAGCCCCAGCATTTT. Translated, it gives CASTVDRNGNQPQHF.

The chain combines TRBV14 with TRBJ2-1, with TRBD2 identical over 9 bases. This CDR3 contains 15 residues. Germline assignment: CDR1 SGHDN and CDR2 FVKESK. The junction had 5 bases not matched to a gene; V was cut back by 2 bases and J by 6 bases. The CDR3 DNA sequence: TGTGCCAGCAGCCAATGGGCGGGGGGGCTCAATGAGCAGTTCTTC. Translated, it gives CASSQWAGGLNEQFF.

This chain uses TRBV20-1 with TRBJ1-2; D is unresolved. CDR1 DFQATT and CDR2 SNEGSKA come from the germline V gene (reference sequence). V lost 6 bases to trimming and J lost 4 bases, with 6 bases between them. This CDR3 region has 10 residues. CDR3 sequence: CSAGRYGYTF. In DNA form, the CDR3 reads TGCAGTGCGGGCCGCTATGGCTACACCTTC.

V gene TRBV20-1 combines with J gene TRBJ2-3, with TRBD2 matching 14 bases. CDR1 is DFQATT, CDR2 SNEGSKA, per germline (reference sequence). This CDR3 spans 16 amino acids. Trimming cost V 6 bases and J 3 bases; bases outside gene matches: 8. CDR3 sequence (DNA): TGCAGTGCAAAGAGACTAGCGGGGGGGTATACAGATACGCAGTATTTT. This sequence encodes CSAKRLAGGYTDTQYF.

This clonotype was found a few times. The chain is built from TRBV12-3 or TRBV12-4 and TRBJ1-1; D is undetermined. V was cut by 5 bases and J by 7 bases, with 14 bases left in between. The CDR3 is 13 residues long. CDR3 amino acids: CASSAWFASEAFF. As DNA, the CDR3 is TGTGCCAGCAGTGCCTGGTTCGCGAGTGAAGCTTTCTTT.

This clonotype has a count of ten or more. This chain joins TRBV12-3 or TRBV12-4 and TRBJ2-1, with 10 bases fitting TRBD1. V was pared by 6 bases and J by 3 bases, with 5 bases of the junction left unmatched. The CDR3 spans 15 residues. DNA of the CDR3: TGTGCCAGCAGGCCGGGACAGGGGTACTACAATGAGCAGTTCTTC. It encodes CASRPGQGYYNEQFF.

This clonotype has more than one count but fewer than ten. V and J are TRBV20-1 and TRBJ1-1; D unresolved. From germline, CDR1 is DFQATT and CDR2 SNEGSKA (reference sequence). The CDR3 is 12 amino acids. V dropped 4 bases and J dropped 5 bases, with 11 bases sitting between them. CDR3 residues: CSAIAGGTEAFF. CDR3 sequence (DNA): TGCAGTGCTATCGCGGGAGGAACTGAAGCTTTCTTT.

The V call is TRBV11-2, the J call TRBJ2-7, with 7 positions matching TRBD1. Trimming at V came to 5 bases and at J to 3 bases, leaving 13 bases not matched to a gene. The CDR3 covers 16 residues. Germline CDR1 SGHAT, CDR2 FQNNGV. This chain's CDR3 is CASSPQAGTDYYEQYF. Written as DNA, the CDR3 is TGTGCCAGCAGCCCCCAGGCCGGGACAGACTACTACGAGCAGTACTTC.

The CDR3 loop reads CASSSVNGEGQYF. The CDR3 bases are TGTGCCAGCAGCTCTGTAAATGGAGAGGGGCAGTACTTC. The genes are TRBV7-3 and TRBJ2-7, with a possible D match to TRBD2 (5 bases). CDR1 SGHTA and CDR2 FQGTGA come from the germline V gene. Trimming cost V 4 bases and J 9 bases, with 16 bases left between them. CDR3 length: 13 amino acids.

This clonotype was seen a few times. The rearrangement uses TRBV3-1 and TRBJ2-3; maybe TRBD1 (6 bases). The CDR3 runs 13 residues. Germline V lookup: CDR1 LGHDT, CDR2 YNNKEL (reference sequence). V was clipped by 4 bases and J by 8 bases, with 13 bases between them. CDR3 region: CASSRTGPVTQYF. In DNA form, the CDR3 reads TGTGCCAGCAGCCGTACAGGGCCTGTTACGCAGTATTTT.